This T cell receptor beta chain appears in the sequencing data of a study of Graves' ophthalmopathy and Graves' hyperthyroidism. Study-level information: Untreated patients at initial diagnosis provided peripheral blood. Study conclusions and caveats: Blood was where most expanded thyroid clonotypes above 0.001 frequency also turned up.

Beta-chain TCR CDR3 regions were amplified from RNA transcripts. After a first-round RT-PCR with HTBI primers, a second-round multiplex PCR was run. Via MiXCR, TCRdb re-called the multiplex PCR reads, giving one row per CDR3 protein. Of 650,000 to 900,000 distinct CDR3 sequences in the sample, around 40% were seen once. Ten or more counts support this clonotype. Its matching antigen is unknown. The CDR3 has 14 amino acids. CDR1 and CDR2 (germline): ENHRY, SYGVKD. V lost 11 bases to trimming and J lost 2 bases; unmatched junction nucleotides: 10. This sequence joins TRBV10-3 and TRBJ2-7; 9 bases fit TRBD1. The clonotype was recovered from an adult man with Graves' ophthalmopathy. Sample: peripheral blood. The CDR3 protein is CAAAGQGIPYEQYF. For the CDR3, the DNA is TGTGCCGCCGCGGGACAGGGCATCCCCTACGAGCAGTACTTC.